This TCR beta chain originates from a study of blood T cell repertoires in COVID-19. Generated by immunoSEQ multiplex PCR, the TCRdb table keeps only in-frame clones and is missing some. Here the sample spans some 150,000 clones, over 80% being singletons. Residents of 24 US areas, aged about 18 to 89 years, made up the participants. Cohorts were assigned according to the clinical history that participants reported. Either two negative PCRs, clearance, or symptom resolution qualified Cohort 3 donors as recovered. Germline V gene lookup returns CDR1 KGHSH and CDR2 LQKENI. Trimming removed 6 bases from V and 3 bases from J; junction bases left unmatched: 7. This CDR3 has 14 residues.

Sequences were obtained from PBMCs or T cells enriched from blood (not recorded which). This chain links TRBV18 with TRBJ2-7; 8 nucleotides agree with TRBD1. The clonotype comes from a woman aged 45-65 years who had recovered from COVID-19. CDR3 sequence (DNA): TGTGCCAGCTCGCCGACAGGGGCGCGCTACGAGCAGTACGTC. Translated, it gives CASSPTGARYEQYV.